This TCR beta chain was sequenced in a study of lymphopenia after photon versus proton radiotherapy (dated by TCRdb to the late 2010s). In the study overall: Photon and proton radiation therapy were compared by the study for their immunological effects in patients with gastrointestinal tumors who developed high-grade lymphopenia. The goal of the study was to describe how the two radiation modalities differ in their effects on the immune system. A cohort of approximately 20 patients with gastrointestinal tumors who received either photon or proton therapy and subsequently developed lymphopenia was included. Beyond this particular receptor, the publication reports: Across the cohort, among patients who died, a greater drop in TCR diversity after the nadir was inversely correlated with overall survival time. The authors looked at the survival association only in patients who died, and they framed better survival with proton therapy as a possibility rather than a demonstrated result. After the lymphocyte count nadir, photon-treated repertoires showed oligoclonal expansion, especially of CD8+ Temra cells, which drove the drop in diversity. During treatment, patients who received proton therapy stayed relatively stable, whereas patients who received photon therapy lost naive T cells and TCR diversity and gained effector/memory populations.

Of note for this clone: The specificity of this receptor is unknown. No per-base quality is available; no much larger clone lies one base away.

As encoded in the germline V gene (reference sequence), CDR1 is SGHAT while CDR2 is FQDESV. The cysteine opens and the phenylalanine closes a CDR3 of 15 amino acids. Solely the CDR3 DNA is kept, with 45 bases framed from the first base. V drops 1 base and J drops 2 bases, leaving 6 bases in between. Receptor amplification or capture employed the immunoSEQ multiplex PCR assay. Alongside multiparametric flow cytometry, deep sequencing of rearranged TCR beta loci was used to profile the T cell repertoires. Held by TCRdb, this immuneACCESS table contains in-frame sequences only and omits some clones. Under half of the omission traces to an unresolved V gene where checked; the cause of the rest is unknown. This sample is represented by 15,000 to 20,000 clones; approximately 91% of them were singletons. The top ten hold approximately 50% of the sample.

This TCR was recovered from a woman aged 60-75 years with cholangiocarcinoma. Some clones in this sample may be carry-over from other donors' samples. The material was peripheral blood, obtained from a patient treated with proton-based radiotherapy. The chain uses TRBV11-1 and TRBJ2-6; the D gene is unclear. The DNA sequence is TGTGCCAGCAGCTTAGAGGGAACTGGGGCCAACGTCCTGACTTTC. Translated, it gives CASSLEGTGANVLTF.